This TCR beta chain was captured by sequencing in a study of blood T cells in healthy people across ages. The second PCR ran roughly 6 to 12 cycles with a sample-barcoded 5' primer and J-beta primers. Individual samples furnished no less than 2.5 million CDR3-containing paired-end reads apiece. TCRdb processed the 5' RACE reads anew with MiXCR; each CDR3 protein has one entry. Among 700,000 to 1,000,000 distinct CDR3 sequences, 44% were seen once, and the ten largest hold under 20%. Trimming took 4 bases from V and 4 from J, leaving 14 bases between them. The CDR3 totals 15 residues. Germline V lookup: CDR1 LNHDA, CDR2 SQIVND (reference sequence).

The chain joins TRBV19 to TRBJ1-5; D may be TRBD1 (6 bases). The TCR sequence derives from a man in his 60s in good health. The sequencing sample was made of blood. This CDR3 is CASSTPDRLNQPQHF. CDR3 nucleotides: TGTGCCAGTAGTACTCCGGACAGATTGAATCAGCCCCAGCATTTT.